These 18 T cell receptor beta chains came from one sample sequenced in a study of radiotherapy plus CTLA-4 blockade in lung cancer. Profiled with immunoSEQ multiplex PCR; TCRdb holds only in-frame clones, not every one. The sample yields some 92,000 clones, approximately 78% seen once. The material was peripheral blood, obtained from a patient treated with radiotherapy plus ipilimumab. The receptors stem from a human donor with non-small cell lung cancer who had a partial response to radiotherapy plus ipilimumab.

The gene calls are TRBV12-5 and TRBJ2-3; 11 positions agree with TRBD2. V lost 5 bases to trimming and J lost 1 base; unmatched junction nucleotides: 14. The CDR3 consists of 19 residues. Germline V CDR1 and CDR2: LGHNT, FRNRAP. Here the CDR3 DNA reads TGTGCTAGTGGTCCGGCGACTAGCGGGGAATTGGGACGCACAGATACGCAGTATTTT. Translation: CASGPATSGELGRTDTQYF.

The chain is built from TRBV6-6 and TRBJ2-7; weak D call: TRBD1 (5 bases). Germline V gene sequence: CDR1 MNHNY, CDR2 SVGAGI (reference sequence). CDR3 length: 13 amino acids. V lost 2 bases and J 2 bases, leaving 7 bases between the germline ends. CDR3 nucleotide sequence: TGTGCCAGCAGTTACAAACAGGCCTACGAGCAGTACTTC. Its translation: CASSYKQAYEQYF.

This clone has a count of ten or more. The V gene is TRBV30, the J gene TRBJ1-5, with D perhaps matching TRBD1 (5 bases). There are 14 residues in the CDR3. Deletions cut 0 bases from V and 6 bases from J, with 12 bases between. Germline V gene data show CDR1 as GTSNPN and CDR2 as SVGIG (reference sequence). This CDR3 reads CAWSVDGGGQPQHF. CDR3 bases: TGTGCCTGGAGTGTCGATGGGGGGGGTCAGCCCCAGCATTTT.

This rearrangement joins TRBV28 to TRBJ2-7; 11 bases line up with TRBD1. CDR1 and CDR2 (germline): MDHEN, SYDVKM. With 8 bases clipped from V and 2 bases from J, the junction kept 8 bases outside the gene matches. The CDR3 is 15 amino acids. The CDR3: CASGRPGQGAYEQYF. The CDR3 DNA sequence: TGTGCCAGCGGCCGGCCGGGACAGGGGGCCTACGAGCAGTACTTC.

The chain couples TRBV9 to TRBJ2-3; 7 bases map to TRBD2. The CDR3 has 15 amino acids. With V trimmed by 4 bases and J by 2 bases, 7 bases remained unmatched. Germline V lookup: CDR1 SGDLS, CDR2 YYNGEE. Here the CDR3 reads CASSISSGSTDTQYF. CDR3 in DNA: TGTGCCAGCAGCATTAGTAGCGGGTCCACAGATACGCAGTATTTT.

The CDR3 nucleotides read TGCAGCGTTGGCAGCGGGAGCCCAGATACGCAGTATTTT. This codes for CSVGSGSPDTQYF. This chain joins TRBV29-1 and TRBJ2-3, with 8 bases identical to TRBD2. The V gene's germline CDR1 is SQVTM and CDR2 ANQGSEA. The junction had 4 bases not matched to a gene; V was cut back by 4 bases and J by 4 bases. The CDR3 is 13 amino acids.

The chain uses TRBV18 and TRBJ1-4, with TRBD1 as a possible D gene (5 bases). The CDR3 covers 12 residues. V was pared by 3 bases and J by 11 bases, with 10 bases between. In germline, CDR1 is KGHSH, CDR2 LQKENI. CDR3 coding DNA: TGTGCCAGCTCACCCCCAGGGCAGAAACTGTTTTTT. It codes for CASSPPGQKLFF.

The chain couples TRBV7-3 to TRBJ2-3; maybe TRBD1 (6 bases). Looked up from germline, CDR1 is SGHTA and CDR2 is FQGTGA. Trimming shortened V by 4 bases and J by 1 base, and 12 bases separated the two germline ends. This CDR3 is built from 15 residues. This chain's CDR3 is CASSSGQLGTDTQYF. DNA of the CDR3: TGTGCCAGCAGCTCCGGACAGCTTGGCACAGATACGCAGTATTTT.

J is TRBJ1-2 and V is TRBV19, with 9 bases fitting TRBD1. Germline CDR1 reads LNHDA; CDR2 reads SQIVND (reference sequence). This CDR3 contains 12 residues. The J segment lost 4 bases and the V segment lost 7 bases, leaving 1 base of the junction unmatched. CDR3 sequence: CASTGQGYGYTF. CDR3 in DNA: TGTGCCAGTACGGGACAGGGCTATGGCTACACCTTC.

The chain uses TRBV7-9 and TRBJ2-7; 12 bases match TRBD2. Losses at the gene ends were 6 bases for V and 3 bases for J; bases not matched to a gene: 6. Germline lookup yields CDR1 SEHNR and CDR2 FQNEAQ (reference sequence). CDR3 size: 15 residues. CDR3 sequence: CASRPSGRVFYEQYF. CDR3 sequence (DNA): TGTGCCAGCAGACCTAGCGGGAGGGTGTTCTACGAGCAGTACTTC. Full variable domain (missing parts from reference TRBV7-9 and TRBJ2-7): DTGVSQNPRHKITKRGQNVTFRCDPISEHNRLYWYRQTLGQGPEFLTYFQNEAQLEKSRLLSDRFSAERPKGSFSTLEIQRTEQGDSAMYLCASRPSGRVFYEQYFGPGTRLTVT.

V usage is TRBV7-9 and J usage is TRBJ2-1; 8 nucleotides match TRBD1. The germline CDR1 and CDR2 sequences are SEHNR and FQNEAQ (reference sequence). The trim removed 8 bases at V and 7 bases at J, leaving 10 bases unmatched. The CDR3 runs to 14 residues. In DNA, the CDR3 is TGTGCCAGCGGACCGGGACAGGTCACTAATGAGCAGTTCTTC. Translated, it gives CASGPGQVTNEQFF.

V is TRBV11-2 and J is TRBJ2-1, with 12 nucleotides matching TRBD2. CDR3 size: 16 residues. Germline V gene sequence: CDR1 SGHAT, CDR2 FQNNGV. After removal of 5 bases from V and 2 bases from J, the junction contained 4 bases not matched to a gene. CDR3 sequence: CASSRRTSGTYNEQFF. CDR3 sequence (DNA): TGTGCCAGCAGCCGTCGGACTAGCGGGACCTACAATGAGCAGTTCTTC.

CDR3: CASSSITALNYEQYF. The CDR3, as DNA: TGTGCCAGCAGTTCCATCACCGCCCTAAACTACGAGCAGTACTTC. The chain uses TRBV28 and TRBJ2-7, with D unclear. V shed 4 bases and J shed 3 bases, with 16 bases lying between them. CDR1 and CDR2 from the germline V gene are MDHEN and SYDVKM. The CDR3 has 15 residues.

This chain connects TRBV5-6 to TRBJ2-7, with D possibly TRBD2 on 5 matching bases. V lost 4 bases and J lost 7, with 12 bases in between. CDR1 and CDR2 from the germline V gene are SGHDT and YYEEEE. This CDR3 contains 12 residues. In DNA, the CDR3 is TGTGCCAGCAGCGCGACCACGGGGGAGCAGTACTTC. Translating gives CASSATTGEQYF.

V gene TRBV5-4 combines with J gene TRBJ2-3, with 9 nucleotides matching TRBD1. Losses at the gene ends were 2 bases for V and 0 bases for J; bases not matched to a gene: 4. The germline V gene encodes CDR1 SGHNT and CDR2 YYREEE (reference sequence). CDR3 length: 16 residues. In DNA, the CDR3 is TGTGCCAGCAGCTTTCCGGGACAGGGTAGCACAGATACGCAGTATTTT. This translates into CASSFPGQGSTDTQYF.

The V and J genes are TRBV2 and TRBJ2-5; possible D gene TRBD1, 5 bases. This CDR3 is built from 14 residues. Germline values: CDR1 SNHLY, CDR2 FYNNEI. V was shortened by 7 bases and J by 1 base, with 13 bases between the two germline ends. CDR3 DNA: TGTGCCAGCAACCCTGGGCAGGGCCAAGAGACCCAGTACTTC. This translates into CASNPGQGQETQYF.

The chain uses TRBV7-3 and TRBJ2-1; 10 positions agree with TRBD2. This CDR3 is built from 14 residues. The V gene end was trimmed by 3 bases and the J gene end by 7 bases; junction bases not matched to a gene: 3. CDR1 and CDR2 (germline): SGHTA, FQGTGA. In nucleotides, the CDR3 is TGTGCCAGCAGCTTCGGGGGACTAGCGAATGAGCAGTTCTTC. It encodes CASSFGGLANEQFF.

This clone showed up just a few times. This chain joins TRBV5-1 and TRBJ2-3, with TRBD2 identical over 7 bases. The CDR3 is 14 amino acids. CDR1 is SGHRS, CDR2 YFSETQ, per germline. The V gene end was trimmed by 6 bases and the J gene end by 4 bases; junction bases not matched to a gene: 8. The CDR3 DNA reads TGCGCCAGCACCCTGACTAGCCTCGCAGATACGCAGTATTTT. Translating gives CASTLTSLADTQYF.